The entry that follows covers one T cell receptor beta chain sequence. What it binds is not known. The data stem from a study of radiation and T cells in renal cell carcinoma. Broader study findings: Top tumor clonotypes rose in blood 2 weeks post-radiation, then contracted.

Sequenced by immunoSEQ multiplex PCR; TCRdb stores in-frame clones only, minus some. Found here are 150,000 or so clones, 87% of them singletons; the top ten hold about an eighth. This CDR3 region has 12 residues. The V end lost 5 bases, the J end lost 5 bases, and 9 bases lay between the germline ends. CDR1 is SEHNR, CDR2 FQNEAQ, per germline (reference sequence). This sample's time point: blood 2 weeks post-SBRT. This sample's treatment: 15 Gy SBRT to primary tumor, nephrectomy 4 weeks later. The sequence came from a woman aged 45 to 65 with renal cell carcinoma. Sequencing was performed on blood, taken from a patient whose treatment included radiotherapy and nephrectomy. The chain has TRBV7-9 and TRBJ2-5; D ambiguous. The CDR3 sequence is CASSPNTETQYF. Here the CDR3 DNA reads TGTGCCAGCAGCCCCAATACTGAGACCCAGTACTTC.